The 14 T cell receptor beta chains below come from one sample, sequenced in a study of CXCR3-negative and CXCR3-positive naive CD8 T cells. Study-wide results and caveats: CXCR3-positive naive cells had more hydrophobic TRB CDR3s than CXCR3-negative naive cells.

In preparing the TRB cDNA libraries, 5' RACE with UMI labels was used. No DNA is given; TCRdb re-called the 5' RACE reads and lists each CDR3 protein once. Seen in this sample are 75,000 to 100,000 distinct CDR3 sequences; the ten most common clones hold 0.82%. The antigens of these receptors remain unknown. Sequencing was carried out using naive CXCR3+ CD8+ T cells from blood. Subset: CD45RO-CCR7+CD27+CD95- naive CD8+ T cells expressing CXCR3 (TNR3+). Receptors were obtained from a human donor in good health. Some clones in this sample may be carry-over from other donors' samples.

The CDR3 region is CASSFIGGSGNTIYF. This chain links TRBV28 with TRBJ1-3. The CDR3 loop spans 15 amino acids. Germline V gene data show CDR1 as MDHEN and CDR2 as SYDVKM.

The CDR3 loop reads CASSHNPGLGGLSEAFF. The gene calls are TRBV5-5 and TRBJ1-1. Germline V lookup: CDR1 SGHKS, CDR2 YYEKEE (reference sequence). This CDR3 is built from 17 residues.

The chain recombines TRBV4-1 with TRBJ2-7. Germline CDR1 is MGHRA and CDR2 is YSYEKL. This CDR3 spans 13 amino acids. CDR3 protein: CASSQGRFYEQYF.

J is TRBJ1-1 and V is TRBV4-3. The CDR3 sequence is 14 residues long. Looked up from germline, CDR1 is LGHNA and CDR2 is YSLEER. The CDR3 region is CASSQDRRYTEAFF.

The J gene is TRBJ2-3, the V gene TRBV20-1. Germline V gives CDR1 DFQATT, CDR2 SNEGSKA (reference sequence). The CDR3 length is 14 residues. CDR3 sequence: CSARGQEARHTQYF.

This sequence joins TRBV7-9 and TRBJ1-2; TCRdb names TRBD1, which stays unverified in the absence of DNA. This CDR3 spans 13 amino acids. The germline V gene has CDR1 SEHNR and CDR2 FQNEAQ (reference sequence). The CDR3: CASSLGAREGYTF.

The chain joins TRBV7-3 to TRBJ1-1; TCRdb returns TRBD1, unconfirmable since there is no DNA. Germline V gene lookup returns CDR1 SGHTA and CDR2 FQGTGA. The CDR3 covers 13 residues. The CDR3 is CASSPGQGAEAFF.

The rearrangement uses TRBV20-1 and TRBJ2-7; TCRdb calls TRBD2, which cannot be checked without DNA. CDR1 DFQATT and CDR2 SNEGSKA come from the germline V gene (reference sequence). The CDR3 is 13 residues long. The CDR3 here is CSATGTRSYEQYF.

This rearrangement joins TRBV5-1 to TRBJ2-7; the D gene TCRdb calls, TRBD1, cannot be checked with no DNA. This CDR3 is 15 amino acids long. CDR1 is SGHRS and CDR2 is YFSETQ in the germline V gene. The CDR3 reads CASSPNRQGDHEQYF.

CDR3 in amino acids: CASSLRTSGRPVRYEQYF. The chain uses TRBV28 and TRBJ2-7; TCRdb's assignment of TRBD2 cannot be checked, as there is no DNA. The CDR3 has 18 residues. Germline values: CDR1 MDHEN, CDR2 SYDVKM.

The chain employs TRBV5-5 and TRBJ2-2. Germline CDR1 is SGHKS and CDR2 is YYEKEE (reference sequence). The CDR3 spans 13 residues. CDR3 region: CASSLGGSGELFF.

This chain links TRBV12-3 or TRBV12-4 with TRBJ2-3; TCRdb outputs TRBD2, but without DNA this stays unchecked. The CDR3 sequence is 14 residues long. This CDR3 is CASSWTSGADTQYF.

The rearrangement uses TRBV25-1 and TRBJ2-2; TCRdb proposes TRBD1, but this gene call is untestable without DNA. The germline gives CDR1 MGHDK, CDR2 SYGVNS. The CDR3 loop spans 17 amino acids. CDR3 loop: CASRALVAGMDTGELFF. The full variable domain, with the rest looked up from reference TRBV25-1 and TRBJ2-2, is EADIYQTPRYLVIGTGKKITLECSQTMGHDKMYWYQQDPGMELHLIHYSYGVNSTEKGDLSSESTVSRIRTEHFPLTLESARPSHTSQYLCASRALVAGMDTGELFFGEGSRLTVL.

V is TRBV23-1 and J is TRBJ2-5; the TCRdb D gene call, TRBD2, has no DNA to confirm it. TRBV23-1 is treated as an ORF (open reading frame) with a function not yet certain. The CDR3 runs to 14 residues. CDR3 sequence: CASSQSSGGGLFYF.